One sample yielded the 19 T cell receptor beta chains listed below, sequenced in a study of early T cells in non-severe SARS-CoV-2 infection. Using its own MiXCR run on the 5' RACE reads, TCRdb lists one record per CDR3 protein. The table lists tens of thousands of distinct CDR3 sequences, approximately 14% of them singletons. The specimen was whole blood. The receptor source for this set is an adult who was a healthcare worker with PCR-confirmed SARS-CoV-2 infection or an uninfected control (not recorded which).

The genes are TRBV5-1 and TRBJ2-2; D is uncertain. With 1 base removed from V and 2 bases from J, the gap between germline ends came to 6 bases. The CDR3 totals 14 residues. CDR1 and CDR2 (germline): SGHRS, YFSETQ. CDR3 region: CASSLNYNTGELFF. The CDR3 DNA reads TGCGCCAGCAGCTTGAACTATAACACCGGGGAGCTGTTTTTT.

The genes are TRBV20-1 and TRBJ1-5, with 11 nucleotides matching TRBD1. The length of the CDR3 is 17 residues. V lost 6 bases and J lost 0; bases outside the gene matches: 10. Looked up from germline, CDR1 is DFQATT and CDR2 is SNEGSKA (reference sequence). In nucleotides, the CDR3 is TGCAGTGCCATTGGACAGGGGGCGGCCTTTAGCAATCAGCCCCAGCATTTT. Translating gives CSAIGQGAAFSNQPQHF.

This clonotype came up a few times. V usage is TRBV6-5 and J usage is TRBJ2-6; D remains ambiguous. This CDR3 spans 14 amino acids. Trimming left V 6 bases short and J 4 bases short, with 10 bases between. Germline V lookup: CDR1 MNHEY, CDR2 SVGAGI. CDR3 DNA sequence: TGTGCCAGCAGAACGGAACAGGGGGCCAACGTCCTGACTTTC. Protein product: CASRTEQGANVLTF.

The table lists this clonotype with many counts. This chain uses TRBV14 with TRBJ1-1; D remains ambiguous. Trimming removed 0 bases from V and 2 bases from J, with 13 bases in between. The CDR3 is 16 residues long. CDR1 and CDR2 (germline): SGHDN, FVKESK. The CDR3 here is CASSQEILTANTEAFF. DNA for the CDR3: TGTGCCAGCAGCCAAGAAATCCTAACAGCCAACACTGAAGCTTTCTTT.

This clonotype was detected ten times or more. CDR3 amino acids: CSVDATRGDEQYF. The DNA of the CDR3 is TGCAGCGTTGACGCTACAAGGGGTGACGAGCAGTACTTC. The V call is TRBV29-1, the J call TRBJ2-7; maybe TRBD1 (5 bases). Germline V lookup: CDR1 SQVTM, CDR2 ANQGSEA. The ends were cut back, 3 bases at V and 5 bases at J, with 14 bases in the middle. The length of the CDR3 is 13 residues.

This chain joins TRBV6-5 and TRBJ1-6, with 7 bases aligning to TRBD1. CDR1 and CDR2 from the germline V gene are MNHEY and SVGAGI. The CDR3 consists of 17 residues. Unmatched junction bases numbered 12, after V lost 0 bases and J lost 10 bases. The CDR3 coding sequence is TGTGCCAGCAGTTACTCGACCACAGGGGAATCCAAGTCACCCCTCCACTTT. Its protein product is CASSYSTTGESKSPLHF.

The rearrangement links TRBV11-2 to TRBJ2-7; TRBD2 is a possible D gene (6 bases). The CDR3 extends over 14 amino acids. CDR1 is SGHAT, CDR2 FQNNGV, per germline. V was trimmed by 7 bases and J by 6 bases, leaving 19 bases between them. In nucleotides, the CDR3 is TGTGCCAGCACCGGACACGGTGGGGGGAGCGAGCAGTACTTC. Its translation: CASTGHGGGSEQYF. Combining the CDR3 with reference TRBV11-2 and TRBJ2-7 gives the whole variable domain EAGVAQSPRYKIIEKRQSVAFWCNPISGHATLYWYQQILGQGPKLLIQFQNNGVVDDSQLPKDRFSAERLKGVDSTLKIQPAKLEDSAVYLCASTGHGGGSEQYFGPGTRLTVT.

This clonotype has just a few counts. The chain is built from TRBV20-1 and TRBJ2-2, with a tentative D call TRBD2 (6 bases). The CDR3 totals 15 residues. Trimming left V 1 base short and J 1 base short, with 10 bases between. From germline, CDR1 is DFQATT and CDR2 SNEGSKA (reference sequence). CDR3 nucleotides: TGCAGTGCTAGAGGACTAGACAGGAACACCGGGGAGCTGTTTTTT. Its translation: CSARGLDRNTGELFF.

This clonotype has only a few counts. The V and J genes are TRBV20-1 and TRBJ2-7; no definite D call. The CDR3 spans 10 residues. The V gene lost 3 bases and the J gene lost 6 bases, with 6 bases spanning the gap. CDR1 is DFQATT, CDR2 SNEGSKA, per germline (reference sequence). The CDR3 coding sequence is TGCAGTGCTAGTCGAGGCGAGCAGTACTTC. It is translated as CSASRGEQYF.

In this sample, this clonotype turned up a few times. In nucleotides, the CDR3 is TGCGCCAGCAGCTACAACACAGATACGCAGTATTTT. Amino acids: CASSYNTDTQYF. This chain connects TRBV5-1 to TRBJ2-3, with D unclear. The CDR3 covers 12 residues. Looked up from germline, CDR1 is SGHRS and CDR2 is YFSETQ. V was trimmed by 3 bases and J by 2 bases, leaving 4 bases between them.

This clonotype occurred a few times. The rearrangement joins TRBV12-3 or TRBV12-4 to TRBJ1-1, with D possibly being TRBD1 (6 bases). The CDR3 spans 14 residues. V lost 5 bases and J lost 1, with 11 bases in between. This CDR3 is CASSQPGQNTEAFF. The CDR3 DNA follows: TGTGCCAGCAGTCAACCGGGACAGAACACTGAAGCTTTCTTT.

V and J are TRBV20-1 and TRBJ2-7; D gene uncertain. In germline, CDR1 is DFQATT, CDR2 SNEGSKA (reference sequence). The length of the CDR3 is 12 residues. V dropped 4 bases and J dropped 0 bases, with 7 bases sitting between them. CDR3 nucleotides: TGCAGTGCTAAACGGAGCTCCTACGAGCAGTACTTC. Translating gives CSAKRSSYEQYF.

This clonotype has at least ten counts. This chain links TRBV27 with TRBJ2-1; 10 nucleotides match TRBD2. Germline loops: CDR1 MNHEY, CDR2 SMNVEV (reference sequence). There are 15 residues in the CDR3. The V and J ends lost 3 bases and 2 bases, in that order; junction bases with no gene match: 1. The CDR3 sequence is CASSFLAGAYNEQFF. The CDR3, as DNA: TGTGCCAGCAGTTTCCTAGCGGGAGCCTACAATGAGCAGTTCTTC.

This clonotype was seen only a few times. The chain recombines TRBV9 with TRBJ2-3; D remains ambiguous. The CDR3 covers 13 residues. Germline CDR1 is SGDLS and CDR2 is YYNGEE. Trimming took 0 bases from V and 4 from J, leaving 6 bases between them. CDR3 protein: CASSVGGPDTQYF. CDR3 bases: TGTGCCAGCAGCGTAGGTGGGCCAGATACGCAGTATTTT.

J is TRBJ2-2 and V is TRBV20-1; 8 bases map to TRBD1. The CDR3 is made up of 17 amino acids. V trimming: 0 bases; J trimming: 2 bases; junction bases outside the gene matches: 8. Germline V gene sequence: CDR1 DFQATT, CDR2 SNEGSKA (reference sequence). CDR3: CSARDITGQGNTGELFF. The DNA of the CDR3 is TGCAGTGCTAGAGATATAACAGGACAGGGTAACACCGGGGAGCTGTTTTTT.

The DNA for the CDR3 is TGTGCCAGCAGTATACGGGGGGGCCCGAAGGAGCAGTTCTTC. It specifies CASSIRGGPKEQFF. The chain has TRBV28 and TRBJ2-1; 8 positions match TRBD2. The germline V gene has CDR1 MDHEN and CDR2 SYDVKM. The CDR3 covers 14 residues. With V trimmed by 5 bases and J by 10 bases, 10 bases remained unmatched.

In its sample, this clonotype was seen many times. The DNA of the CDR3 is TGCGCCAGCAGCTCAGGGTCGCGGGGCTATGGCTACACCTTC. It yields the protein CASSSGSRGYGYTF. The chain recombines TRBV5-1 with TRBJ1-2, with D possibly TRBD1 on 5 matching bases. The CDR3 sequence is 14 residues long. Germline CDR1 and CDR2: SGHRS and YFSETQ. Trimming shortened V by 3 bases and J by 4 bases, and 13 bases separated the two germline ends. Supplemented by reference TRBV5-1 and TRBJ1-2, the full variable domain reads KAGVTQTPRYLIKTRGQQVTLSCSPISGHRSVSWYQQTPGQGLQFLFEYFSETQRNKGNFPGRFSGRQFSNSRSEMNVSTLELGDSALYLCASSSGSRGYGYTFGSGTRLTVV.

The chain is built from TRBV7-8 and TRBJ2-7; 11 bases match TRBD1. Germline CDR1 is SGHVS and CDR2 is FQNEAQ. V lost 4 bases, J lost 4 bases, and 6 bases stayed unmatched. The CDR3 totals 15 residues. CDR3 residues: CASSSPGTGGYEQYF. CDR3 DNA sequence: TGTGCCAGCAGCTCTCCAGGGACAGGGGGGTACGAGCAGTACTTC.

This clonotype was observed a handful of times. This chain connects TRBV19 to TRBJ2-5; maybe TRBD1 (5 bases). V lost 5 bases, J lost 2 bases, and 12 bases lay in between. This CDR3 contains 14 residues. Germline CDR1 is LNHDA and CDR2 is SQIVND (reference sequence). The CDR3 DNA is TGTGCCAGTAGTGTATCGGCAGGGCAAGAGACCCAGTACTTC. The encoded protein is CASSVSAGQETQYF.